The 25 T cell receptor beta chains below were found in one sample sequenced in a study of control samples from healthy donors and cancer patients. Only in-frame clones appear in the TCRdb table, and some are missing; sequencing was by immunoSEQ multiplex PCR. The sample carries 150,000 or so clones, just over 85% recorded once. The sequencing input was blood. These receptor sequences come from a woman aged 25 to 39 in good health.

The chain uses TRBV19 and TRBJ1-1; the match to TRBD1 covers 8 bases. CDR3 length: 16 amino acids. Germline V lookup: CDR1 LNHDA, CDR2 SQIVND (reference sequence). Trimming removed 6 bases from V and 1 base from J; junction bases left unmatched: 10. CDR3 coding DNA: TGTGCCAGTAGAGTCGCACTCGGACAGGGGAACACTGAAGCTTTCTTT. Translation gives CASRVALGQGNTEAFF. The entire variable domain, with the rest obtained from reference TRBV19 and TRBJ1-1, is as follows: DGGITQSPKYLFRKEGQNVTLSCEQNLNHDAMYWYRQDPGQGLRLIYYSQIVNDFQKGDIAEGYSVSREKKESFPLTVTSAQKNPTAFYLCASRVALGQGNTEAFFGQGTRLTVV.

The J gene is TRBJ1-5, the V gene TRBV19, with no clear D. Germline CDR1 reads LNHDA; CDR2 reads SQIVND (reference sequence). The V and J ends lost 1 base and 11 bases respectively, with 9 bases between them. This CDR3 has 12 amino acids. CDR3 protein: CASSIGPTSQHF. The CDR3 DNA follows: TGTGCCAGTAGTATAGGCCCCACTTCCCAGCATTTT.

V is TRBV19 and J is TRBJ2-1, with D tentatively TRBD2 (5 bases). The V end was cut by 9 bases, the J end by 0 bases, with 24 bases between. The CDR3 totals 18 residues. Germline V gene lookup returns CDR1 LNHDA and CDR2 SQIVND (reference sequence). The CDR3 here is CASLGQGSNRHSYNEQFF. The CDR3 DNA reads TGTGCCAGCCTCGGGCAAGGGAGCAACCGACACTCCTACAATGAGCAGTTCTTC. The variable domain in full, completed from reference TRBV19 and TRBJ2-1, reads DGGITQSPKYLFRKEGQNVTLSCEQNLNHDAMYWYRQDPGQGLRLIYYSQIVNDFQKGDIAEGYSVSREKKESFPLTVTSAQKNPTAFYLCASLGQGSNRHSYNEQFFGPGTRLTVL.

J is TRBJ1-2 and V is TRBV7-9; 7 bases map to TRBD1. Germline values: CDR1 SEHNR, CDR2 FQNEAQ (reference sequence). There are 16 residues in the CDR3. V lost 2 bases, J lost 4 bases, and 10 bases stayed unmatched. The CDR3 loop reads CASSLPGRGGSYGYTF. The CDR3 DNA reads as TGTGCCAGCAGCTTACCGGGGAGAGGGGGCAGCTATGGCTACACCTTC.

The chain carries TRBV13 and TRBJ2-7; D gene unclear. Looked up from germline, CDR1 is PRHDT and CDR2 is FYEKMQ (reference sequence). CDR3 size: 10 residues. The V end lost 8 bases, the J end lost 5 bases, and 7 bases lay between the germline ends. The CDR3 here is CASPVHEQYF. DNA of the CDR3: TGTGCCAGCCCGGTACACGAGCAGTACTTC.

CDR3 bases: TGTGCCAGCATCCATTCGGGGGGCAATGAGCAGTTCTTC. It encodes CASIHSGGNEQFF. This rearrangement joins TRBV25-1 to TRBJ2-1, with 7 bases matching TRBD2. In germline, CDR1 is MGHDK, CDR2 SYGVNS. The CDR3 is made up of 13 amino acids. The V segment lost 7 bases and the J segment 6 bases; nucleotides outside the gene matches: 6.

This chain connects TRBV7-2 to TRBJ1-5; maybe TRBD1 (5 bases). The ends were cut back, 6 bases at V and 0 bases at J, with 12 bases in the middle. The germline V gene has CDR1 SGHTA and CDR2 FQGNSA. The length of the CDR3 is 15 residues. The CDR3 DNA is TGTGCCAGCAGGCGAGACAGCTATAGCAATCAGCCCCAGCATTTT. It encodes CASRRDSYSNQPQHF.

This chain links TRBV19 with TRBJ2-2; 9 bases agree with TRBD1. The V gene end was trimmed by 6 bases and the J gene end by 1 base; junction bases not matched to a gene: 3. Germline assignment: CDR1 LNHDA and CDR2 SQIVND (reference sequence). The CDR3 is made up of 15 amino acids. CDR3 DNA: TGTGCCAGTAGCGACAGGGGGGGGAACACCGGGGAGCTGTTTTTT. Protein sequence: CASSDRGGNTGELFF.

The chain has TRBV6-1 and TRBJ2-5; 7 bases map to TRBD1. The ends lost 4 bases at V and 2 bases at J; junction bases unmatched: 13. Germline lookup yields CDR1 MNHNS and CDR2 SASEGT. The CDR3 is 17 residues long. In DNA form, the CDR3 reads TGTGCCAGCAGTGTTTCAACCGAGGGACAGCTTCAAGAGACCCAGTACTTC. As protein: CASSVSTEGQLQETQYF.

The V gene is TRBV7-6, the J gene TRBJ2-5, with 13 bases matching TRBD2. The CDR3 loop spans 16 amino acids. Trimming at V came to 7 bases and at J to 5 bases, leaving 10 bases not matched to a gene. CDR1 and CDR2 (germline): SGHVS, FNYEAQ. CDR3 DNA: TGTGCCAGCACCATAATGGGACTAGCGGGAAGGGAGACCCAGTACTTC. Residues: CASTIMGLAGRETQYF.

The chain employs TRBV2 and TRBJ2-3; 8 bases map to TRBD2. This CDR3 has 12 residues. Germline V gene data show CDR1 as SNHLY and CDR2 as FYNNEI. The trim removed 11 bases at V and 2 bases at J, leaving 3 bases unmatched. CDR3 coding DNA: TGTGCCGGGCGGGGGGCCACAGATACGCAGTATTTT. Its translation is CAGRGATDTQYF.

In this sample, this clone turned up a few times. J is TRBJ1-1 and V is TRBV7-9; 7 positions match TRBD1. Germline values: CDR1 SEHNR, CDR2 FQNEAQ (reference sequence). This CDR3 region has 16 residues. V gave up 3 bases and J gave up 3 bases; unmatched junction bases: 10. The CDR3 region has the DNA TGTGCCAGCAGCTTTCCTACCAGGGGGATTGACACTGAAGCTTTCTTT. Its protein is CASSFPTRGIDTEAFF.

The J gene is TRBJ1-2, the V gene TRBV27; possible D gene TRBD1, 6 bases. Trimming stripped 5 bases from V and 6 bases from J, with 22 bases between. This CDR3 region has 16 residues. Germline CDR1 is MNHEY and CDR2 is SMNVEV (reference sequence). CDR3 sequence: CASSPLEGTINNGYTF. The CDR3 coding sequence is TGTGCCAGCAGTCCTCTTGAAGGGACAATTAATAATGGCTACACCTTC.

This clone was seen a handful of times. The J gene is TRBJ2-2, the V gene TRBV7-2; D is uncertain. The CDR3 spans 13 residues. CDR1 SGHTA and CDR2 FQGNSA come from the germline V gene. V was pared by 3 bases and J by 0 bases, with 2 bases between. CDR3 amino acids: CASSFANTGELFF. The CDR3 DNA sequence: TGTGCCAGCAGCTTTGCGAACACCGGGGAGCTGTTTTTT.

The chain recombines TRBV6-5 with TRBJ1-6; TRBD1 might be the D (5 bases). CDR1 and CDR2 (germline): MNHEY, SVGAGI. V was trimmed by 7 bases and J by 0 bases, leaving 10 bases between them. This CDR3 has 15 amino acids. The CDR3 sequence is CASTSDSSYNSPLHF. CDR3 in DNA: TGTGCCAGCACCTCAGACAGCTCCTATAATTCACCCCTCCACTTT.

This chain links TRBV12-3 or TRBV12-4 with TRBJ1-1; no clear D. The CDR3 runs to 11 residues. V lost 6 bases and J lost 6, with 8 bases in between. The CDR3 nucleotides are TGTGCCAGCAGCTCCGGGCCTGAAGCTTTCTTT. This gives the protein CASSSGPEAFF.

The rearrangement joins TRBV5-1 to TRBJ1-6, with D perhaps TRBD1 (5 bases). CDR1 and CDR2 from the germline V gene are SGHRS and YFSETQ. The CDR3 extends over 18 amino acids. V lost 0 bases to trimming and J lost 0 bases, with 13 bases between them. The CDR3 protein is CASSLESLQGSYNSPLHF. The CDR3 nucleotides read TGCGCCAGCAGCTTGGAGTCTTTGCAGGGCTCCTATAATTCACCCCTCCACTTT.

CDR3 coding DNA: TGTGCCAGCAGCTTCAGGAGGCAGGGCCGAGAGACCCAGTACTTC. Protein: CASSFRRQGRETQYF. The genes are TRBV7-6 and TRBJ2-5; tentatively, D is TRBD1 or TRBD2 (5 bases each). The CDR3 consists of 15 residues. CDR1 and CDR2 (germline): SGHVS, FNYEAQ. The germline V and J ends were trimmed by 3 bases and 4 bases, with 15 bases remaining between them.

The CDR3 DNA reads TGCGCCAGCAGTGATGTGTATAGCAATCAGCCCCAGCATTTT. Translation gives CASSDVYSNQPQHF. This rearrangement joins TRBV10-2 to TRBJ1-5, with unresolved D. This CDR3 comprises 14 residues. V lost 3 bases, J lost 0 bases, and 6 bases lay in between. Germline-derived CDR1 and CDR2 are WSHSY and SAAADI.

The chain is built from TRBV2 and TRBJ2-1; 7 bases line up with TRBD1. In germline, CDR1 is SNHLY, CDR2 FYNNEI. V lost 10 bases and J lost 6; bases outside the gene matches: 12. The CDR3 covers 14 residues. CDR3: CATGTEGVRNEQFF. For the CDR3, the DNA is TGTGCCACAGGGACAGAAGGGGTACGCAATGAGCAGTTCTTC.

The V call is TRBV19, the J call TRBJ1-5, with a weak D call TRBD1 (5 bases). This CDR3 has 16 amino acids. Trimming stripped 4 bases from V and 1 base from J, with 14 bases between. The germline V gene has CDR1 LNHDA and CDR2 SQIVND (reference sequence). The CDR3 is CASSTFPGRSNQPQHF. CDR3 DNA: TGTGCCAGTAGTACCTTCCCGGGACGGAGCAATCAGCCCCAGCATTTT.

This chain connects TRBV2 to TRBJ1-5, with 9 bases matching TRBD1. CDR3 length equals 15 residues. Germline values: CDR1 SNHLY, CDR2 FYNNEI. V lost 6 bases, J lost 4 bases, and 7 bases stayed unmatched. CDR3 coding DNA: TGTGCCAGCAGATTCGGACAGGGGATAAATCAGCCCCAGCATTTT. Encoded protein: CASRFGQGINQPQHF.

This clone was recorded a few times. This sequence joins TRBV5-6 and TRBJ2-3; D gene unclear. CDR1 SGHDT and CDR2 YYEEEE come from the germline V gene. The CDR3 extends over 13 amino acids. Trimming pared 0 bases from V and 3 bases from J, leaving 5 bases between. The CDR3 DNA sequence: TGTGCCAGCAGCTTGGAGTTTACAGATACGCAGTATTTT. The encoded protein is CASSLEFTDTQYF.

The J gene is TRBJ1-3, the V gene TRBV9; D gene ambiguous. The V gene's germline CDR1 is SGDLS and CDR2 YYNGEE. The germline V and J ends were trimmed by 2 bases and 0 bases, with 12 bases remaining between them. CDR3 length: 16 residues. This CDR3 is CASSVASSLSGNTIYF. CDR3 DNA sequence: TGTGCCAGCAGCGTCGCGAGTTCCCTCTCTGGAAACACCATATATTTT.

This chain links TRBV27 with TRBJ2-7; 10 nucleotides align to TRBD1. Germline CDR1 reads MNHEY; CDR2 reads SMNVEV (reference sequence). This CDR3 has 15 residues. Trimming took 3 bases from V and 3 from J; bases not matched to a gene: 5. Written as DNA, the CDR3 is TGTGCCAGCAGTTTCGGACAGGGGGAGTTCTACGAGCAGTACTTC. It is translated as CASSFGQGEFYEQYF.